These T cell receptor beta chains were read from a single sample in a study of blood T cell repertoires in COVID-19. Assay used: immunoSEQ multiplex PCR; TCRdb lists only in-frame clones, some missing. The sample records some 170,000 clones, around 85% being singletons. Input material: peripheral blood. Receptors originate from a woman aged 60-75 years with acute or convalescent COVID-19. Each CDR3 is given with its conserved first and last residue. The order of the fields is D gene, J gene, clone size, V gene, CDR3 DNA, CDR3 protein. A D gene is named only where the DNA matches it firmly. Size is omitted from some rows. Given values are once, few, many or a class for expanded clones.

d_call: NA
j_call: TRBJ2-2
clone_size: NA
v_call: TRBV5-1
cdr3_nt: TGCGCCAGCAGCTTGGCCGCAGGGGGGACCTCCGGGGAGCTGTTTTTT
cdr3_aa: CASSLAAGGTSGELFF

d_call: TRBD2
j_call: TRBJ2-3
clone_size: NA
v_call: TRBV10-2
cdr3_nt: TGCGCCAGCAGGGCTAGCGGGCATAGCACAGATACGCAGTATTTT
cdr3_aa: CASRASGHSTDTQYF

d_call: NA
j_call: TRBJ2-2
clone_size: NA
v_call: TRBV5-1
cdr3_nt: TGCGCCAGCAGCTTGGTTTCGGGAGAAAGATCCGGGGAGCTGTTTTTT
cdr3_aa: CASSLVSGERSGELFF

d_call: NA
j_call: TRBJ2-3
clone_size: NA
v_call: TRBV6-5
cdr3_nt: TGTGCCAGCAGTTACTCCGGCGGAGGCACAGATACGCAGTATTTT
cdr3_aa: CASSYSGGGTDTQYF

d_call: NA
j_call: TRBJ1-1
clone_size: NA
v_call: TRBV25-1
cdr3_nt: TGTGCCAGCAGTGCAGGGTCGGAAGCTTTCTTT
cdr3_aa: CASSAGSEAFF

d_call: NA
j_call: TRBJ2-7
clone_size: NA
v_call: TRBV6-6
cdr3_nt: TGTGCCTCTTCCGGGGGAGCCTACGAGCAGTACTTC
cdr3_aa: CASSGGAYEQYF

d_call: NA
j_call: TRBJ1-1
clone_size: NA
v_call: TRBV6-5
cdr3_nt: TGTGCCAGCAACCGACAGGCTGTGGGGAACACTGAAGCTTTCTTT
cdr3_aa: CASNRQAVGNTEAFF

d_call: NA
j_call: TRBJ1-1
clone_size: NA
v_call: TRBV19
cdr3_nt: TGTGCCAGTAGTATAGGGGGGGGAATGAACACTGAAGCTTTCTTT
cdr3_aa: CASSIGGGMNTEAFF

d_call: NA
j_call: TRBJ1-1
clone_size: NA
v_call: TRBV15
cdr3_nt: TGTGCCACCAGCAGAGATCTCCCGGGGGTGAACACTGAAGCTTTCTTT
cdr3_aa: CATSRDLPGVNTEAFF

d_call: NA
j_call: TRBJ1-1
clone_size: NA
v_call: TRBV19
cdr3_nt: TGTGCCAGTAGTATCGGAGTAGGGAGGGGTACTGAAGCTTTCTTT
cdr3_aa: CASSIGVGRGTEAFF

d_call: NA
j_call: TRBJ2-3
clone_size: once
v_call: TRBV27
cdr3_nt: TGTGCCAGCAGATTAGAGTCCAGGGGTTGGGATACGCAGTATTTT
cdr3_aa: CASRLESRGWDTQYF

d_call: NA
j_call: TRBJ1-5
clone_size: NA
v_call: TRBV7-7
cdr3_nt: TGTGCTAGCAGCTTAGGGCAGGGACAGCCCCAGCATTTT
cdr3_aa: CASSLGQGQPQHF

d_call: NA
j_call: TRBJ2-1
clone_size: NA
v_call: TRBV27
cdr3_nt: TGTGCCAGCAGCCCAGCGGGCATCTCCTACAATGAGCAGTTCTTC
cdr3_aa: CASSPAGISYNEQFF

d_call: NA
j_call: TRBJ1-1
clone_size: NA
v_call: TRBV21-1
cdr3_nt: TGTGCCAGCAGCAAAGGGTGGAGTTATCGGGAAGCTTTCTTT
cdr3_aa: CASSKGWSYREAFF

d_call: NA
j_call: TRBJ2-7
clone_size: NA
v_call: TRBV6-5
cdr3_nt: TGTGCCAGCAGTTCCCCCCACAGGGAAGCTACCGAGCAGTACTTC
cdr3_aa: CASSSPHREATEQYF

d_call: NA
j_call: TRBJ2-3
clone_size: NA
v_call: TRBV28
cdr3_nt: TGTGCCAGCAGTTTAACGGGCAGCGGGAGCACAGATACGCAGTATTTT
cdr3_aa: CASSLTGSGSTDTQYF